Sequencing of this T cell receptor beta chain was carried out in a study of T cell responses to AZD1222 COVID-19 vaccine. Overall study context: Second doses that came at about 4 or about 12 weeks were put together.

The study's findings and limits: Targeting of unmutated variant regions was reportedly seen in nearly half of spike-specific TCRs. Sampling that yielded the repertoires occurred only after the peak T cell response.

This table comes from immunoSEQ multiplex PCR, and its TCRdb copy is limited to in-frame clones, with some not included. Among under 200,000 clones, approximately 95% were seen once, and the ten largest hold 3.5% to 4.5%. As regards this clone: No antigen is known for it.

Trimming cost V 0 bases and J 5 bases, with 17 bases left between them. This CDR3 is 17 amino acids long. CDR1 and CDR2 (germline): MGHRA, YSYEKL. Sequenced material: peripheral blood, taken on day 0 of AZD1222 vaccination. This sequence was found in an adult in good health. The chain carries TRBV4-1 and TRBJ2-1, with D possibly TRBD2 on 7 matching bases. The CDR3 here is CASSQDGGGASHNEQFF. Written as DNA, the CDR3 is TGCGCCAGCAGCCAAGACGGTGGGGGGGCCTCTCACAATGAGCAGTTCTTC.